These T cell receptor beta chains were read from a single sample in a study of beta chain features in type 1 diabetes. Generated by immunoSEQ multiplex PCR, the TCRdb table keeps only in-frame clones and is missing some. This table has 900,000 or so clones, around a sixth appearing once. Sample: naive CD4+ T cells from blood. The origin of the receptors is a woman aged 18-29 years in good health. The CDR3 runs from the conserved cysteine through the conserved F or W. The order of the fields is J gene, D gene, clone size, V gene, CDR3 DNA, CDR3 protein. A D gene is named only where the DNA matches it firmly. The size entry is marked missing in some rows and otherwise reads once, few, many or a size class.

j_call: TRBJ1-5
d_call: .
clone_size: few
v_call: TRBV7-2
cdr3_nt: TGTGCCAGCAGCACTTACAATCAGCCCCAGCATTTT
cdr3_aa: CASSTYNQPQHF

j_call: TRBJ2-2
d_call: TRBD1
clone_size: .
v_call: TRBV7-3
cdr3_nt: TGTGCCAGCACCACAGGGGGCGCGAACACCGGGGAGCTGTTTTTT
cdr3_aa: CASTTGGANTGELFF

j_call: TRBJ1-1
d_call: TRBD1
clone_size: few
v_call: TRBV20-1
cdr3_nt: TGCAGAGGACAGGGGGCGGCTGAAGCTTTCTTT
cdr3_aa: CRGQGAAEAFF

j_call: TRBJ2-2
d_call: TRBD1
clone_size: few
v_call: TRBV9
cdr3_nt: TGTGCCAGCAGCGTAGCTCCGGGACAGTTTAACACCGGGGAGCTGTTTTTT
cdr3_aa: CASSVAPGQFNTGELFF

j_call: TRBJ1-4
d_call: .
clone_size: .
v_call: TRBV4-3
cdr3_nt: TGCGCCAGCAGCCGGCAAGGAACTAATGAAAAACTGTTTTTT
cdr3_aa: CASSRQGTNEKLFF

j_call: TRBJ2-3
d_call: TRBD2
clone_size: few
v_call: TRBV4-1
cdr3_nt: TGCGCCAGCAGCCAAGTCGGGGCTAGCGGAAGCACAGATACGCAGTATTTT
cdr3_aa: CASSQVGASGSTDTQYF

j_call: TRBJ2-7
d_call: TRBD1
clone_size: few
v_call: TRBV28
cdr3_nt: TGTGCCAGCAGCGGGCCGGGACAGGGGACGTACGAGCAGTACTTC
cdr3_aa: CASSGPGQGTYEQYF

j_call: TRBJ2-2
d_call: .
clone_size: .
v_call: TRBV11-2
cdr3_nt: TGTGCCAGCAGGGGGCCAGGGATGGCCGGGGAGCTGTTTTTT
cdr3_aa: CASRGPGMAGELFF

j_call: TRBJ2-5
d_call: TRBD2
clone_size: .
v_call: TRBV4-3
cdr3_nt: TGCGCCAGCAGCCAAGATTTCGCCGGGACTAGCGGGGAAGAGACCCAGTACTTC
cdr3_aa: CASSQDFAGTSGEETQYF

j_call: TRBJ2-7
d_call: .
clone_size: few
v_call: TRBV28
cdr3_nt: TGTGCCAGCAGGGCACAGGGTTACGAGCAGTACTTC
cdr3_aa: CASRAQGYEQYF

j_call: TRBJ2-3
d_call: TRBD2
clone_size: .
v_call: TRBV11-2
cdr3_nt: TGTGCCAGCAGCTTGGGACTAGCGGGACAGTATTTT
cdr3_aa: CASSLGLAGQYF

j_call: TRBJ1-5
d_call: .
clone_size: few
v_call: TRBV5-1
cdr3_nt: TGCGCCAGCAGCTTAATCGGGGCAAACAATCAGCCCCAGCATTTT
cdr3_aa: CASSLIGANNQPQHF

j_call: TRBJ2-7
d_call: .
clone_size: .
v_call: TRBV19
cdr3_nt: TGTGCCAGTAGTCTCGGCGGAGAATTCTCCTACGAGCAGTACTTC
cdr3_aa: CASSLGGEFSYEQYF

j_call: TRBJ2-2
d_call: TRBD1
clone_size: few
v_call: TRBV11-1
cdr3_nt: TGTGCCAGCAGCGACAGGGGTCCAGACACCGGGGAGCTGTTTTTT
cdr3_aa: CASSDRGPDTGELFF

j_call: TRBJ2-2
d_call: .
clone_size: .
v_call: TRBV28
cdr3_nt: TGTGCCAGCAGTTCCCATAACACCGGGGAGCTGTTTTTT
cdr3_aa: CASSSHNTGELFF

j_call: TRBJ2-5
d_call: TRBD2
clone_size: .
v_call: TRBV28
cdr3_nt: TGTGCCAGCAGTCGTTGGGAGGGTGGAGAGACCCAGTACTTC
cdr3_aa: CASSRWEGGETQYF

j_call: TRBJ2-1
d_call: TRBD1
clone_size: once
v_call: TRBV5-1
cdr3_nt: TGCGCCAGCAGCATCGGGACAGGGGTCAATGAGCAGTTCTTC
cdr3_aa: CASSIGTGVNEQFF

j_call: TRBJ1-5
d_call: .
clone_size: .
v_call: TRBV10-3
cdr3_nt: TGTGCCATCAGTGATCGGGGGGATCGCAATCAGCCCCAGCATTTT
cdr3_aa: CAISDRGDRNQPQHF

j_call: TRBJ2-3
d_call: .
clone_size: few
v_call: TRBV29-1
cdr3_nt: TGCAGCGTTGGCCCCACGGCGGGTAGCACAGATACGCAGTATTTT
cdr3_aa: CSVGPTAGSTDTQYF

j_call: TRBJ2-4
d_call: .
clone_size: few
v_call: TRBV12-2
cdr3_nt: TGTGCAAGTCGCTTAGTCTGGCGGGAGCGAGATGGCATTCAGTACTTC
cdr3_aa: CASRLVWRERDGIQYF

j_call: TRBJ1-1
d_call: TRBD1
clone_size: few
v_call: TRBV7-9
cdr3_nt: TGTGCCAGCAGCTCCCAAGGACAGGCAAAGAACACTGAAGCTTTCTTT
cdr3_aa: CASSSQGQAKNTEAFF

j_call: TRBJ2-5
d_call: .
clone_size: .
v_call: TRBV5-4
cdr3_nt: TGTGCCAGCAGCCCGAGGACTGGGGCGTACCAAGAGACCCAGTACTTC
cdr3_aa: CASSPRTGAYQETQYF

j_call: TRBJ2-7
d_call: .
clone_size: .
v_call: TRBV28
cdr3_nt: TGTGCCAGCAGTTTTTATGACTCTTTCGAGCAGTACTTC
cdr3_aa: CASSFYDSFEQYF

j_call: TRBJ2-5
d_call: TRBD2
clone_size: .
v_call: TRBV6-5
cdr3_nt: TGTGCCAGCAGTTTGGGACTAGCGGGATCCCAAGAGACCCAGTACTTC
cdr3_aa: CASSLGLAGSQETQYF

j_call: TRBJ2-1
d_call: .
clone_size: .
v_call: TRBV6-1
cdr3_nt: TGTGCCAGCAGTGAACAGGGACACTACAATGAGCAGTTCTTC
cdr3_aa: CASSEQGHYNEQFF

j_call: TRBJ1-2
d_call: TRBD1
clone_size: .
v_call: TRBV18
cdr3_nt: TGTGCCAGCTCTCCAGTTGAGACAGGGACCTTTGGCTACACCTTC
cdr3_aa: CASSPVETGTFGYTF

j_call: TRBJ2-3
d_call: .
clone_size: .
v_call: TRBV6-5
cdr3_nt: TGTGCCAGCAGTTACGCACTGCGGGATACGCAGTATTTT
cdr3_aa: CASSYALRDTQYF

j_call: TRBJ1-1
d_call: .
clone_size: few
v_call: TRBV7-2
cdr3_nt: TGTGCCAGCAGCTTAGTCGGTCGGCAGGGTGAAGCTTTCTTT
cdr3_aa: CASSLVGRQGEAFF

j_call: TRBJ1-6
d_call: .
clone_size: .
v_call: TRBV7-3
cdr3_nt: TGTGCCAGCAGCCTCTCGGGACACGGTTCTTCACCCCTCCACTTT
cdr3_aa: CASSLSGHGSSPLHF

j_call: TRBJ2-2
d_call: .
clone_size: .
v_call: TRBV15
cdr3_nt: TGTGCCACCAGCAGAGGGGACACCGGGGAGCTGTTTTTT
cdr3_aa: CATSRGDTGELFF

j_call: TRBJ2-4
d_call: .
clone_size: .
v_call: TRBV5-4
cdr3_nt: TGTGCCAGCAGCTGGAGGGGGGAAAACATTCAGTACTTC
cdr3_aa: CASSWRGENIQYF